This TCR beta chain was captured by sequencing in a study of blood T cell repertoires in COVID-19. Here immunoSEQ multiplex PCR was the method, and the copy in TCRdb shows in-frame clones only, minus some. The table includes about 120,000 clones, 87% detected once. From germline, CDR1 is LNHDA and CDR2 SQIVND (reference sequence). V dropped 5 bases and J dropped 1 base, with 14 bases sitting between them. This CDR3 has 15 amino acids. The V gene is TRBV19, the J gene TRBJ1-2; D perhaps matches TRBD1 (6 bases). This TCR was recovered from a woman aged 70-85 years with acute or convalescent COVID-19. Sequences were obtained from peripheral blood. CDR3 loop: CASSVGPGHNYGYTF. DNA for the CDR3: TGTGCCAGTAGTGTCGGTCCGGGACATAACTATGGCTACACCTTC.